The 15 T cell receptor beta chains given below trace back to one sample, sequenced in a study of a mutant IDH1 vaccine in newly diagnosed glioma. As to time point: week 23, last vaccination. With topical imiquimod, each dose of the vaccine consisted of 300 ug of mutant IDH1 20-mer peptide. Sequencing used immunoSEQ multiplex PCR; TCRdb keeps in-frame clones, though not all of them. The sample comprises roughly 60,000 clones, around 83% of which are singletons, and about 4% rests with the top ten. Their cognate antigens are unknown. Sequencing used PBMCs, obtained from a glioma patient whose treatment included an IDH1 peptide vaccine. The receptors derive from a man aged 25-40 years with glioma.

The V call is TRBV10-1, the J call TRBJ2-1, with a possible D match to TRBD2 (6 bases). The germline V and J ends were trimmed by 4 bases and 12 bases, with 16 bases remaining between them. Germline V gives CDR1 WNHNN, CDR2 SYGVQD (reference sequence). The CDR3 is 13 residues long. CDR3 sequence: CASSAGTRGGQFF. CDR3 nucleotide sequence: TGCGCCAGCAGTGCAGGGACCCGGGGAGGGCAGTTCTTC.

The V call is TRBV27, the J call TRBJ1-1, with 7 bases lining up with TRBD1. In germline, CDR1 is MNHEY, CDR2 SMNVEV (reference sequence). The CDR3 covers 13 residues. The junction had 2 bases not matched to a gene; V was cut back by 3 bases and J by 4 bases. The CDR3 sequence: CASSFTGATEAFF. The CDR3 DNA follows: TGTGCCAGCAGTTTCACAGGGGCCACTGAAGCTTTCTTT.

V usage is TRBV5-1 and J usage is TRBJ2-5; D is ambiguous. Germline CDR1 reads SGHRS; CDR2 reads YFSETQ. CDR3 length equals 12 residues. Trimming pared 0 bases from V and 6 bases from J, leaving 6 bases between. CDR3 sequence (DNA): TGCGCCAGCAGCTTGGGAGAAAAGACCCAGTACTTC. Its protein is CASSLGEKTQYF.

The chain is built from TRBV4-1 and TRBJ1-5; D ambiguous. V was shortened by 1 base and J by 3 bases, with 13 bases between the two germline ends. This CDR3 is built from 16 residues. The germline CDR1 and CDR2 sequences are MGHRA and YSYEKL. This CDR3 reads CASSQVVRQHNQPQHF. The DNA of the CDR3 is TGCGCCAGCAGCCAAGTAGTACGGCAGCACAATCAGCCCCAGCATTTT.

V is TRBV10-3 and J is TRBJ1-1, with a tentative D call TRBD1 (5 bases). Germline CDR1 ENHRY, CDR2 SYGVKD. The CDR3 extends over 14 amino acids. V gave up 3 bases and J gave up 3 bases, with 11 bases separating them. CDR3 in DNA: TGTGCCATCAGTGATGAGGGGACGTACACTGAAGCTTTCTTT. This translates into CAISDEGTYTEAFF.

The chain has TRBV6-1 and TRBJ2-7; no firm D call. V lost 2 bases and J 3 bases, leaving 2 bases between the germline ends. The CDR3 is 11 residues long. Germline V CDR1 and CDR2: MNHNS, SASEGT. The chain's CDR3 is CASSEIYEQYF. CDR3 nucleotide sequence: TGTGCCAGCAGTGAAATCTACGAGCAGTACTTC.

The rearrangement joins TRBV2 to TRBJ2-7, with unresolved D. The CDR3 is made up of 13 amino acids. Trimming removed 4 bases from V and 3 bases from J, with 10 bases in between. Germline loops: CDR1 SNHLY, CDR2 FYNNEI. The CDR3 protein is CASSGGTLYEQYF. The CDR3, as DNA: TGTGCCAGCAGTGGGGGAACCCTCTACGAGCAGTACTTC.

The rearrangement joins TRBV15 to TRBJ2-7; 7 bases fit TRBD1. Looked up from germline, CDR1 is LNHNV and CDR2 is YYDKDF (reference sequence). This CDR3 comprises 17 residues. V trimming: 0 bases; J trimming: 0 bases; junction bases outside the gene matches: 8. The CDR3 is CATSREFDRVISYEQYF. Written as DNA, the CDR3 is TGTGCCACCAGCAGAGAATTCGACAGGGTAATCTCCTACGAGCAGTACTTC.

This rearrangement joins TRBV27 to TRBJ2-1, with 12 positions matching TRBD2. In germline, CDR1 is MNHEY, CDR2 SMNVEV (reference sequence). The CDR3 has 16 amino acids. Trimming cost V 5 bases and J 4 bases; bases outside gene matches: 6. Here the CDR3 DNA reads TGTGCCAGCAGTGAACTAGCGGGGGGCGCTTACAATGAGCAGTTCTTC. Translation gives CASSELAGGAYNEQFF.

DNA of the CDR3: TGTGCCAGCTCACCAGAATTGGCAGGGGGAAATTCACCCCTCCACTTT. This sequence encodes CASSPELAGGNSPLHF. The chain recombines TRBV18 with TRBJ1-6, with 7 positions matching TRBD1. V was pared by 2 bases and J by 7 bases, with 8 bases of the junction left unmatched. The germline V gene encodes CDR1 KGHSH and CDR2 LQKENI. The length of the CDR3 is 16 residues.

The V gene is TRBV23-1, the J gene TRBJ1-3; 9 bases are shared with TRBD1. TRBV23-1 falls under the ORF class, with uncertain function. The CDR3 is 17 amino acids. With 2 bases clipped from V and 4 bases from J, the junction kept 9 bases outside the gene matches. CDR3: CASSQTHDRGVGNTIYF. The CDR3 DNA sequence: TGCGCCAGCAGTCAAACGCACGACAGGGGGGTCGGAAACACCATATATTTT.

DNA for the CDR3: TGCGCCAGCAGCCAAGTTAAGCTTAGCACAGATACGCAGTATTTT. As protein: CASSQVKLSTDTQYF. The chain is built from TRBV4-1 and TRBJ2-3; no definite D call. CDR1 MGHRA and CDR2 YSYEKL come from the germline V gene. The CDR3 is 15 residues long. Trimming stripped 1 base from V and 0 bases from J, with 8 bases between.

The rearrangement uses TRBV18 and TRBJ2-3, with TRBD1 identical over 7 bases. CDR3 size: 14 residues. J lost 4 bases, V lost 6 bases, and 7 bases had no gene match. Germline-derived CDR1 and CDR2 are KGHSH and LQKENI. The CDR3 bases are TGTGCCAGCTCCACCGACAGGGTCCCAGATACGCAGTATTTT. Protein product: CASSTDRVPDTQYF. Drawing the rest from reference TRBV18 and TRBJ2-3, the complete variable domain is NAGVMQNPRHLVRRRGQEARLRCSPMKGHSHVYWYRQLPEEGLKFMVYLQKENIIDESGMPKERFSAEFPKEGPSILRIQQVVRGDSAAYFCASSTDRVPDTQYFGPGTRLTVL.

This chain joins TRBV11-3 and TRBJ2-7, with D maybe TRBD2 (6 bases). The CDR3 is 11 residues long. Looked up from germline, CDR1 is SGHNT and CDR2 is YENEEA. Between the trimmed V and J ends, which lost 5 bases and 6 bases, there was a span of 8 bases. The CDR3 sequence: CASSDGGEQYF. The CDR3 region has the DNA TGTGCCAGCAGCGACGGGGGCGAGCAGTACTTC.

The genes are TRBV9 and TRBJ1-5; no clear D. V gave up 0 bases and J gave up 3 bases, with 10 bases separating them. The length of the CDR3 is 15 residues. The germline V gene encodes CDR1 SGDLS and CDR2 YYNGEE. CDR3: CASSVGPQFNQPQHF. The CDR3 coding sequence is TGTGCCAGCAGCGTAGGTCCCCAATTCAATCAGCCCCAGCATTTT.